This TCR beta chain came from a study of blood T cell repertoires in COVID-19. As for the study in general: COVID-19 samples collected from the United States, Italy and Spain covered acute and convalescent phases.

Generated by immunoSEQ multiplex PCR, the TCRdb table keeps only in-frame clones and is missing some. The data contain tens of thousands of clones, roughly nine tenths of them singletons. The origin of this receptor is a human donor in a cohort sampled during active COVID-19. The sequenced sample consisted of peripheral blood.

CDR3 protein: CASSTAGYTEAFF. The CDR3 DNA follows: TGTGCCAGCAGCACAGCAGGGTACACTGAAGCTTTCTTT. The rearrangement uses TRBV7-9 and TRBJ1-1, with a tentative D call TRBD1 (5 bases). The CDR3 is 13 amino acids. Germline V gene data show CDR1 as SEHNR and CDR2 as FQNEAQ (reference sequence). V was shortened by 5 bases and J by 3 bases, with 10 bases between the two germline ends.